Listed below are T cell receptor beta chains from one sample, sequenced in a study of T-cell reconstitution after alpha-beta-depleted transplantation in children. MiXCR was run by TCRdb on the PCR reads, yielding one entry per CDR3 protein. The sample yields roughly 100,000 distinct CDR3 sequences, roughly 6% seen once. This specimen consisted of PBMCs, mostly from graft donor cells, obtained 60 days after TCRalphabeta/CD19-depleted stem cell transplant. The source of these receptors is a female patient aged 2-9 years who had a stem cell transplant for Fanconi anemia, so the T cells may come from the graft donor. CDR3s leave out the opening cysteine and the closing phenylalanine or tryptophan. Each record gives: V gene, CDR3 protein.

v_call: TRBV5-1; cdr3_aa: ASSFWRAGGETQY
v_call: TRBV4-2; cdr3_aa: ASSQDNSDETQY
v_call: TRBV7-2; cdr3_aa: ASSPRRTGLNIQY
v_call: TRBV12-3/TRBV12-4; cdr3_aa: ASSVGPQWDYEQY
v_call: TRBV5-1; cdr3_aa: ASSPRVHTDTQY
v_call: TRBV10-3; cdr3_aa: AIILDKWGDTQY
v_call: TRBV4-2; cdr3_aa: ASSQGSDPDRYYGYT
v_call: TRBV28; cdr3_aa: ASSLAGHTDTQY
v_call: TRBV5-1; cdr3_aa: ASSLDPKSEQF
v_call: TRBV20-1; cdr3_aa: SANVAGFYNEQF
v_call: TRBV28; cdr3_aa: ASSLRQGVQPQH
v_call: TRBV7-3; cdr3_aa: ASSLTLRGKNIQY
v_call: TRBV12-5; cdr3_aa: ASGFGQGEAGELF
v_call: TRBV18; cdr3_aa: ASSPEGLVFDSPLH
v_call: TRBV6-1; cdr3_aa: ASSQRLAGVHEQF
v_call: TRBV2; cdr3_aa: ASSEVTGGHQETQY
v_call: TRBV12-3/TRBV12-4; cdr3_aa: ASSFFPAGYEQY
v_call: TRBV7-6; cdr3_aa: ASSAILGGEQY
v_call: TRBV5-1; cdr3_aa: ASSLAPGTYEQY
v_call: TRBV7-2; cdr3_aa: ASSYRAGELF
v_call: TRBV7-9; cdr3_aa: ASSLQGAEQY
v_call: TRBV25-1; cdr3_aa: ASSEVRREPLYNEQF
v_call: TRBV5-8; cdr3_aa: ASSRYGRSTDTQY
v_call: TRBV7-3; cdr3_aa: ASSLADGYNEQF
v_call: TRBV7-8; cdr3_aa: ASSPGTVIYEQY
v_call: TRBV2; cdr3_aa: ASSEGLDRAYEQY
v_call: TRBV10-3; cdr3_aa: AIRDRGVVGTDTQY
v_call: TRBV28; cdr3_aa: ASSFRGLAALEY
v_call: TRBV12-3/TRBV12-4; cdr3_aa: ASSLARETGGRADTQY
v_call: TRBV4-2; cdr3_aa: ASSSGRVYEQY
v_call: TRBV18; cdr3_aa: ASSKTGRNTGELF
v_call: TRBV28; cdr3_aa: ASSLLGQPQH
v_call: TRBV11-2; cdr3_aa: ASRRRTGTSGRGSTDTQY
v_call: TRBV7-9; cdr3_aa: ASSLTSGSGTDTQY
v_call: TRBV5-1; cdr3_aa: ASSLELAGTDTQY
v_call: TRBV28; cdr3_aa: ASSLPTSGLAGGGTQETQY